This TCR beta chain appears in the sequencing data of a study of T-cell reconstitution after alpha-beta-depleted transplantation in children. General study results and limits: T-cell numbers and diversity one year post-transplant derived largely from freshly generated T cells. There were some patients whose high TCRbeta diversity at day 60 came from surviving recipient T cells and thymic progenitors. There were reportedly several hundred expanded graft clones from which alpha-beta T cells came about two months after transplant.

This clonotype was found a few times. What it binds is unknown. CDR1 DFQATT and CDR2 SNEGSKA come from the germline V gene (reference sequence). V lost 6 bases and J lost 13; bases outside the gene matches: 8. The CDR3 runs 12 residues. Unique molecular identifiers were built into the TCRbeta library. TCRdb processed the PCR reads anew with MiXCR; each CDR3 protein has one entry. The sample carries under 250,000 distinct CDR3 sequences, around 25% recorded once. The receptor comes from a female patient aged 2-10 years who had a stem cell transplant for congenital amegakaryocytic thrombocytopenia, so the T cells may come from the graft donor. V usage is TRBV20-1 and J usage is TRBJ1-6; the match to TRBD1 covers 8 bases. Sample: PBMCs, mostly from graft donor cells, taken 360 days after TCRalphabeta/CD19-depleted stem cell transplant. In nucleotides, the CDR3 is TGCAGTGCCGCCGGGACAGGCGATCCCCTCCACTTT. Translated, it gives CSAAGTGDPLHF.